Presented here are 4 T cell receptor beta chains from one specimen sequenced in a study of T cell repertoires in cytomegalovirus infection (dated by TCRdb to between 2019 and 2020). Antigen specificity for these receptors is unknown. Instrument used: Illumina HiSeq 1500. The public reads were reanalyzed by TCRdb: fastp trimming at Q25, MiXCR alignment, in-frame beta chains only. Each entry merges the rows of one CDR3 protein and shows their most common DNA and genes. A total of approximately 730,000 distinct CDR3 sequences appear in this sample, about 30% of them only once. Jointly, the top ten make up around a sixth of the sample. The treatment or condition label on this specimen signifies: in vitro stimulation with specific CMV peptide epitopes to enrich CMV-specific T cells. Specimen: cultured PBMCs, collected from culture after CMV antigen stimulation. The receptor set was obtained from a human donor in good health (CMV status not recorded). Some clones in this sample may be carry-over from other donors' samples.

This clonotype turned up a few times. The chain links TRBV11-2 to TRBJ1-6; D remains ambiguous. The CDR3 contains 15 residues. Germline values: CDR1 SGHAT, CDR2 FQNNGV. The V and J ends lost 8 bases and 0 bases respectively, with 11 bases between them. Here the CDR3 DNA reads TGTGCCAGCCAGTCAAGGAGCTCCTATAATTCACCCCTCCACTTT. It is translated as CASQSRSSYNSPLHF. Supplemented by reference TRBV11-2 and TRBJ1-6, the full variable domain reads EAGVAQSPRYKIIEKRQSVAFWCNPISGHATLYWYQQILGQGPKLLIQFQNNGVVDDSQLPKDRFSAERLKGVDSTLKIQPAKLEDSAVYLCASQSRSSYNSPLHFGNGTRLTVT.

This chain links TRBV7-6 with TRBJ2-7; D unclear. This CDR3 has 13 residues. V shed 5 bases and J shed 2 bases, with 10 bases lying between them. CDR1 and CDR2 (germline): SGHVS, FNYEAQ. As DNA, the CDR3 is TGTGCCAGCAGCCCCGCAGAGACCTACGAGCAGTACTTC. Translated: CASSPAETYEQYF.

This clonotype was counted a few times. The chain couples TRBV12-3 or TRBV12-4 to TRBJ2-6, with no clear D. The CDR3 runs to 17 residues. V was trimmed by 5 bases and J by 1 base, leaving 15 bases between them. DNA for the CDR3: TGTGCCAGCAGTCATTGGAATTCAGCTTCTGGGGCCAACGTCCTGACTTTC. It specifies CASSHWNSASGANVLTF.

The chain has TRBV7-7 and TRBJ2-5; tentatively, D is TRBD2 (6 bases). Germline CDR1 SSHAT, CDR2 FNYEAQ (reference sequence). Trimming shortened V by 1 base and J by 2 bases, and 11 bases separated the two germline ends. The CDR3 is 15 amino acids. CDR3 sequence: CASSLVYSGQETQYF. In DNA form, the CDR3 reads TGTGCCAGCAGCTTAGTTTACAGCGGGCAAGAGACCCAGTACTTC.